This T cell receptor (beta chain) came from a study of blood T cell repertoires in COVID-19. Study at large: Donors in the United States, Italy and Spain gave samples during acute or convalescent COVID-19. PBMCs, B-cell-depleted T cells, or T cells provided the cDNA or gDNA that made up the material.

Per the germline V gene, CDR1 is SEHNR and CDR2 is FQNEAQ (reference sequence). This CDR3 spans 14 amino acids. V was cut by 8 bases and J by 5 bases, with 18 bases left in between. Authors' data handling: It was from reference gene primer amplification that nucleated cell counts were estimated. Sequencing used immunoSEQ multiplex PCR; TCRdb keeps in-frame clones, though not all of them. The DNA was the basis for D and trimming; V, J and clone size are from that table. This sample has approximately 180,000 clones, with 80% to 90% found just once. V and J are TRBV7-9 and TRBJ2-5, with a weak D call TRBD2 (6 bases). The TCR sequence derives from a human donor with active or convalescent COVID-19. The donor label of this sample is uncertain. The sample comprised peripheral blood. The CDR3 DNA reads TGTGCCAGCGTACCTCGAAGGGGAGGCGAGACCCAGTACTTC. Translation gives CASVPRRGGETQYF.